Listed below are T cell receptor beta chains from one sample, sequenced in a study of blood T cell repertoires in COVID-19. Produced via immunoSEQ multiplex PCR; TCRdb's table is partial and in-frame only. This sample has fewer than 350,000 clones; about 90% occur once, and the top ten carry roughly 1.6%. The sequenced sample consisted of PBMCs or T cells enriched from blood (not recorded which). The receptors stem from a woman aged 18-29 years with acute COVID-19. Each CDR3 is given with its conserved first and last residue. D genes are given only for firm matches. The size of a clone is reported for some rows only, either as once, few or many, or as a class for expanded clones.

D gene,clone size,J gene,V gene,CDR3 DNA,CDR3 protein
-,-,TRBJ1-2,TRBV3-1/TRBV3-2,TGTGCCAGCAGTAACAGCCGGGGCTATGGCTACACCTTC,CASSNSRGYGYTF
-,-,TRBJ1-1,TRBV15,TGTGCCACCAGCAGGGAAACAGGTAGGCCAACTGAAGCTTTCTTT,CATSRETGRPTEAFF
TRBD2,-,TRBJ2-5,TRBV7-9,TGTGCCAGCAGCTTAGGGAGGTCTAGCGGGAAGGGTATCGTGGAGACCCAGTACTTC,CASSLGRSSGKGIVETQYF
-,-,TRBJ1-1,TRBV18,TGTGCCAGCTCACCACCCCAGGGAATGAACACTGAAGCTTTCTTT,CASSPPQGMNTEAFF
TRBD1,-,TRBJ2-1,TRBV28,TGTGCCAGCAGTCCACACGGGACAGGTGGAGGTGAGCAGTTCTTC,CASSPHGTGGGEQFF
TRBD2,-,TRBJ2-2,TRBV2,TGTGCCAGCAGAGTGGATTTGGTAGCGGGCACCGGGGAGCTGTTTTTT,CASRVDLVAGTGELFF
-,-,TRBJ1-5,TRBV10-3,TGTGCCATCAGCCCCGACGCGGGTGGGCAGCCCCAGCATTTT,CAISPDAGGQPQHF
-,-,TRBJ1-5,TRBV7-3,TGTGCCAGCAGCTTCCGGACCTACAGGGAGAGCAATCAGCCCCAGCATTTT,CASSFRTYRESNQPQHF
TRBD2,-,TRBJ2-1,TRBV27,TGTGCCAGCATACGACTAGCGGGAGGGCCAAGTGAGCAGTTCTTC,CASIRLAGGPSEQFF
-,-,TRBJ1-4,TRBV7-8,TGTGCCAGCAGCCTACTTCAGGGCCTAACTAATGAAAAACTGTTTTTT,CASSLLQGLTNEKLFF
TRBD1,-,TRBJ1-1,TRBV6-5,TGTGCCACCCTAGAGGGGGCTGCAGGGGGCACTGAAGCTTTCTTT,CATLEGAAGGTEAFF
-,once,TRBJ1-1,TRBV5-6,TGTGCCAGCAGCTTAGGCAGGGCCCCCGAAGCTTTCTTT,CASSLGRAPEAFF
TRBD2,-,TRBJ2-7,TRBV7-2,TGTGCCAGCAGCTTAGCGGGACTAGCGGGGAACTACGAGCAGTACTTC,CASSLAGLAGNYEQYF
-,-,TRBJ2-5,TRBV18,TGTGCCAGCTCTCACGAGTTAAAAGAGACCCAGTACTTC,CASSHELKETQYF
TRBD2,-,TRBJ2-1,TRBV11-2,TGTGCCAGCAGAGGACTAGCGGGAGGGCCTTTATCCTACAATGAGCAGTTCTTC,CASRGLAGGPLSYNEQFF
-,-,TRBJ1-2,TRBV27,TGTGCCAGCAGCGACAGGATTAACTATGGCTACACCTTC,CASSDRINYGYTF
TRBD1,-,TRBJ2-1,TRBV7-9,TGTGCCAGCAGCGCGACGACAGGGGAGCGAGAGGTCCTTGAGCAGTTCTTC,CASSATTGEREVLEQFF
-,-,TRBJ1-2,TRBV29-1,TGCAGCGTGGAGCAGTATGGCTACACCTTC,CSVEQYGYTF
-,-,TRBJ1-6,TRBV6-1,TGTGCCAGCAGTGAATATGTGACTGGGAGCTCCTATAATTCACCCCTCCACTTT,CASSEYVTGSSYNSPLHF
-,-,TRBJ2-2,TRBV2,TGTGCCAGCAGCAGGGTTATGAACACCGGGGAGCTGTTTTTT,CASSRVMNTGELFF
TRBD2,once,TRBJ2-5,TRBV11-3,TGTGCCAGCAGCCAAGGGACTAGCGGCAGCGGGCAAGAGACCCAGTACTTC,CASSQGTSGSGQETQYF
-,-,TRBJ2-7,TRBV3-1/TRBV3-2,TGTGCCAGCAGCCAAGATACTTATGATGAGCAGTACTTC,CASSQDTYDEQYF
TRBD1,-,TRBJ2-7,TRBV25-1,TGTGCCAGCATCGGACAGGATCGCCACGAGCAGTACTTC,CASIGQDRHEQYF
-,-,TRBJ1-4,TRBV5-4,TGTGCCAGCAGCATTCAGGGCGGCGAAAAACTGTTTTTT,CASSIQGGEKLFF
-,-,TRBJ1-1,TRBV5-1,TGCGCCAGCAGCGGAGCCCCCAGGGAAAACACTGAAGCTTTCTTT,CASSGAPRENTEAFF
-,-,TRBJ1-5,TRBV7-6,TGTGCCAGCAGCCCCCGGGACACTCCGTTCGGCAATCAGCCCCAGCATTTT,CASSPRDTPFGNQPQHF
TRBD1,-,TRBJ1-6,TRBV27,TGTGCCAGCAATAAAGGGACAGCACCTAACCTAAATTCACCCCTCCACTTT,CASNKGTAPNLNSPLHF
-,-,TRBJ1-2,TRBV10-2,TGCGCCACCCTCGAACCGGTAGATGGCTACACCTTC,CATLEPVDGYTF
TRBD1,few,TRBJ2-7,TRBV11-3,TGTGCCAGCAGCTTCCGCCGGGACAGGGGAAGCCCCCCCTACGAGCAGTACTTC,CASSFRRDRGSPPYEQYF
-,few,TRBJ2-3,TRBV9,TGTGCCAGCAGCGTAGGGATTACTAGCAGGGCCAGGGATACGCAGTATTTT,CASSVGITSRARDTQYF
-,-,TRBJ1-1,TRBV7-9,TGTGCCAGCAGCTTAGTTCAGGGGAACACTGAAGCTTTCTTT,CASSLVQGNTEAFF
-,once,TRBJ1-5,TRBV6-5,TGTGCCAGCATGCATTATGGGGGGGTTCAGCCCCAGCATTTT,CASMHYGGVQPQHF
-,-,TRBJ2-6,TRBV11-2,TGTGCCAGCAGCTTTGTGGTACTTGGGGCCAACGTCCTGACTTTC,CASSFVVLGANVLTF
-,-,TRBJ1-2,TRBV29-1,TGCAGCGTTGAGCGGGATGGCTACACCTTC,CSVERDGYTF
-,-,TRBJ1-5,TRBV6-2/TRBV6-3,TGTGCCAGCAGTTACAACAGCCCCAATCAGCCCCAGCATTTT,CASSYNSPNQPQHF
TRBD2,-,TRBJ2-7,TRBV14,TGTGCCAGCAGCCAAGATGGCCTAGCGGACTACGAGCAGTACTTC,CASSQDGLADYEQYF
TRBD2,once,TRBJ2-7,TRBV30,TGTGCCTGGAGTGTACCCCACGGGGCCGCGGGAGACCACGAGCAGTACTTC,CAWSVPHGAAGDHEQYF
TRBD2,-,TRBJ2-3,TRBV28,TGTGCCAGCAGTACCACTAGCGGGAGCACAGATACGCAGTATTTT,CASSTTSGSTDTQYF
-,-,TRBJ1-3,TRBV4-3,TGCGCCAGCAGCCAATACGCCGGGAACTCTGGAAACACCATATATTTT,CASSQYAGNSGNTIYF
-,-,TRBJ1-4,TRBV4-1,TGCGCCAGCAGCCAAGAATCCAGGGTTAGGGAAAGGCTGTTTTTT,CASSQESRVRERLFF